The clone carrying this T cell receptor (beta chain) was counted only a few times. The sample originates from a study of blood T cell repertoires in COVID-19. The wider study: There were acute and convalescent COVID-19 samples, and they came from the United States, Italy and Spain. T cells, B-cell-depleted T cells, or PBMCs provided the cDNA or gDNA that served as material.

Authors' analysis steps: Estimated nucleated cell counts came from reference gene primer amplification. TCRdb's copy holds only in-frame clones and misses some; the assay was immunoSEQ multiplex PCR. V and J calls and clone size are given by that table; D and trimming were obtained from the DNA. The data show fewer than 350,000 clones, around 85% seen once. Germline CDR1 is MGHRA and CDR2 is YSYEKL. V gave up 0 bases and J gave up 4 bases; unmatched junction bases: 14. The CDR3 has 18 residues. This clonotype was sampled from a woman aged 25 to 45 who had recovered from COVID-19. The rearrangement links TRBV4-1 to TRBJ1-2; 7 bases are a match to TRBD1. Material: peripheral blood. CDR3 bases: TGCGCCAGCAGCCAAGACCAGTCCGGGACAGATTTAGGCTATGGCTACACCTTC. Translation gives CASSQDQSGTDLGYGYTF.